This T cell receptor (beta chain) was observed in a study of T cells after yellow fever vaccination. TCRdb redid the calling of the 5' RACE reads with MiXCR, one entry per CDR3 protein. Of around 340,000 distinct CDR3 sequences in the sample, 12% are singletons; the top ten hold 2.5% to 4%. CDR1 is LGHDT, CDR2 YNNKEL, per germline (reference sequence). The CDR3 is 14 residues long. Trimming left V 0 bases short and J 6 bases short, with 11 bases between. This clonotype turned up a few times. The J gene is TRBJ1-2, the V gene TRBV3-1; D gene ambiguous. The receptor's source is a man aged 18 to 30 who received the YFV17D yellow fever vaccine. Specimen: CD4+ T cells sorted from PBMCs, collected 15 days after the yellow fever booster vaccination. CDR3 region: CASSQDSFSHGYTF. CDR3 in DNA: TGTGCCAGCAGCCAAGATTCGTTTAGCCATGGCTACACCTTC.